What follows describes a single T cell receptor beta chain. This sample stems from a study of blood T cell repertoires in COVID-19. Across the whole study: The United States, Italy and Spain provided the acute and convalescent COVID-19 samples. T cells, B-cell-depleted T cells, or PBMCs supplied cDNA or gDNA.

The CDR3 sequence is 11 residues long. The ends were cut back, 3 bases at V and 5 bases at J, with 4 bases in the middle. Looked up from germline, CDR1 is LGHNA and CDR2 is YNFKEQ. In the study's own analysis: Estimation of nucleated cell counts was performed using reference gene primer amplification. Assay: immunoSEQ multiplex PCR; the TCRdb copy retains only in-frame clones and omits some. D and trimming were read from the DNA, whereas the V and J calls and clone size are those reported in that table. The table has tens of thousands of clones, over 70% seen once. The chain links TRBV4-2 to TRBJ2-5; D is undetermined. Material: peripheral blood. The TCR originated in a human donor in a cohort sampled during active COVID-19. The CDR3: CASSHRETQYF. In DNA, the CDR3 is TGTGCCAGCAGCCACAGGGAGACCCAGTACTTC.